The 10 T cell receptor beta chains reported below all come from one sample, sequenced in a study of blood T cell repertoires in COVID-19. The table came from immunoSEQ multiplex PCR; TCRdb's copy has only in-frame clones and leaves some out. This table holds some 290,000 clones, around nine tenths found once. Material: peripheral blood. The receptor set was obtained from a woman aged 25 to 39 with COVID-19, enrolled during active disease.

The V call is TRBV29-1, the J call TRBJ2-1; TRBD2 matches at 12 bases. Germline assignment: CDR1 SQVTM and CDR2 ANQGSEA. This CDR3 is 15 amino acids long. V lost 3 bases, J lost 7 bases, and 7 bases stayed unmatched. CDR3 in DNA: TGCAGCGTTGATGGACTAGCGGGACGGGAGAATGAGCAGTTCTTC. It codes for CSVDGLAGRENEQFF.

This clone was seen only a few times. The chain recombines TRBV5-1 with TRBJ2-7; TRBD2 matches 8 bases. This CDR3 contains 15 residues. The germline V gene has CDR1 SGHRS and CDR2 YFSETQ. V was clipped by 3 bases and J by 2 bases; unmatched bases: 7. Written as DNA, the CDR3 is TGCGCCAGCAGCTATACTAGCGGACCAACCTACGAGCAGTACTTC. Translation gives CASSYTSGPTYEQYF.

This chain links TRBV5-4 with TRBJ2-2; 10 bases line up with TRBD2. This CDR3 has 15 amino acids. Germline V gene sequence: CDR1 SGHNT, CDR2 YYREEE (reference sequence). The V and J ends lost 4 bases and 5 bases, in that order; junction bases with no gene match: 5. The CDR3: CASSVRTSGTGELFF. The CDR3 bases are TGTGCCAGCAGCGTGAGGACTAGCGGAACCGGGGAGCTGTTTTTT.

The genes are TRBV18 and TRBJ1-2; D gene unclear. This CDR3 spans 11 amino acids. From germline, CDR1 is KGHSH and CDR2 LQKENI. V shed 2 bases and J shed 8 bases, with 6 bases lying between them. The CDR3 region is CASSPTGGYTF. For the CDR3, the DNA is TGTGCCAGCTCACCAACGGGGGGCTACACCTTC.

The rearrangement joins TRBV10-3 to TRBJ2-1; 7 positions match TRBD2. The CDR3 extends over 15 amino acids. CDR1 and CDR2 from the germline V gene are ENHRY and SYGVKD. Trimming cost V 2 bases and J 6 bases; bases outside gene matches: 7. CDR3 coding DNA: TGTGCCATCAGTGAGGATGGGACTACCCTCAATGAGCAGTTCTTC. This encodes CAISEDGTTLNEQFF.

The V and J genes are TRBV5-5 and TRBJ1-4, with D possibly matching TRBD1 (5 bases). The germline CDR1 and CDR2 sequences are SGHKS and YYEKEE (reference sequence). This CDR3 has 15 residues. V was pared by 3 bases and J by 3 bases, with 12 bases between. This CDR3 is CASSWGTAANEKLFF. The CDR3 region has the DNA TGTGCCAGCAGCTGGGGGACTGCGGCTAATGAAAAACTGTTTTTT.

This sequence joins TRBV18 and TRBJ2-7, with 11 bases identical to TRBD1. V shed 2 bases and J 3 bases; nucleotides not matched to a gene: 3. The CDR3 length is 15 residues. The germline V gene has CDR1 KGHSH and CDR2 LQKENI. The CDR3 DNA reads as TGTGCCAGCTCACCAGGACAGGGGGCGATCTACGAGCAGTACTTC. Its translation is CASSPGQGAIYEQYF.

V usage is TRBV6-5 and J usage is TRBJ1-4; no reliable D call. CDR1 and CDR2 (germline): MNHEY, SVGAGI. The CDR3 runs 14 residues. With 2 bases removed from V and 6 bases from J, the gap between germline ends came to 10 bases. DNA for the CDR3: TGTGCCAGCAGTTACAGTCAGAACGATGAAAAACTGTTTTTT. Its translation: CASSYSQNDEKLFF.

This clone was seen just once. The chain links TRBV5-1 to TRBJ2-5; no definite D call. CDR3 size: 13 residues. Trimming shortened V by 0 bases and J by 2 bases, and 5 bases separated the two germline ends. Germline CDR1 is SGHRS and CDR2 is YFSETQ. The CDR3 DNA follows: TGCGCCAGCAGCTTGGGGGCTCAAGAGACCCAGTACTTC. It translates to CASSLGAQETQYF.

Concerning this clone: Distinct nucleotide sequences in the sample also encode this CDR3. The V and J genes are TRBV13 and TRBJ2-3; possible D gene TRBD1, 6 bases. CDR1 is PRHDT, CDR2 FYEKMQ, per germline (reference sequence). The length of the CDR3 is 13 residues. V lost 5 bases and J lost 5, with 11 bases in between. In DNA, the CDR3 is TGTGCCAGCAGCCTCCGAGGGGGAGATACGCAGTATTTT. This translates into CASSLRGGDTQYF.